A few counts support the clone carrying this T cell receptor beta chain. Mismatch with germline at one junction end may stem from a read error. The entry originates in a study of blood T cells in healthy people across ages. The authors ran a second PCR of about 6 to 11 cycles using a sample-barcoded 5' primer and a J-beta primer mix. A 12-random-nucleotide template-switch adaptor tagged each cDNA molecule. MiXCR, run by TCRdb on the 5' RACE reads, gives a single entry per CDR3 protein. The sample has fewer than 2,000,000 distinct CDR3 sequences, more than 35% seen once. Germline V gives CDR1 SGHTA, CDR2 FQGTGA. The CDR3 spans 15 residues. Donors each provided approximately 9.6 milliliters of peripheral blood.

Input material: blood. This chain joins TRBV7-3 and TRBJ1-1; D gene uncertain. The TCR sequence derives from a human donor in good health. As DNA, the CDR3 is TGCGCCAGCAGCCCACACCGGGGTAGGAACACTGAAGCTTTCTTT. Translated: CASSPHRGRNTEAFF.